This TCR beta chain emerged from a study of blood T cells in healthy people across ages (dated by TCRdb to the mid-2010s). The study in broad terms: In model experiments, template switching captured about one uniquely barcoded TCR beta cDNA molecule for every two T cells. To track age-related changes in TCR beta repertoire diversity, the study relied on deep sequencing normalized with unique cDNA molecular identifiers. Four age groups were formed from the donors: young (average around 15 years), middle-aged (around 37), aged (approximately 60) and long-lived (about 75). To avoid experimental bias, donors of different ages were randomly spread across the sequencing lanes. Using the same blood draw, the study looked at two additional independent replicas of 1 million unique cDNA reads for two donors, one aged 18 to 29 and the other aged 80 or older. Findings and caveats that apply to the study as a whole: Because the CMV infection status of the donors was unknown, age-related changes in expanded clonotypes may potentially have been confounded. As age increased, observed TCR beta diversity per million T cells dropped in a roughly linear way, and a significant reduction was already evident by age 40. Compared with the aged group, the long-lived group had more naive CD4+ T cells, fewer expanded clones and increased TCR diversity, suggesting age selection. Total diversity estimates from one million sequenced T cells were considered lower bounds and underestimates. Since profiling was done on bulk unsorted PBMCs, naive and antigen-experienced compartments could not be conclusively compared. Observed TCR beta diversity correlated strongly with the percentage of naive T cells measured by flow cytometry.

The protocol used for the library was 5' RACE. Sequencing instrument: Illumina HiSeq 2500. A second PCR of 7 to 11 cycles was performed with a sample-barcoded 5' primer and a J-beta primer mix. A template-switch 5' adaptor carrying 12 random nucleotides introduced a unique molecular identifier onto each TCR beta cDNA molecule. Each sample yielded at least 3 million CDR3-containing paired-end reads. All of the RNA was converted into first-strand cDNA using the Mint cDNA synthesis kit, with a TRBC-specific oligonucleotide serving as the primer. After uracil-DNA glycosylase treatment, a first 18-cycle PCR used universal primers M1SS and BC2_uni_R on all cDNA. Per the source publication's procedure: For normalization, 1 million high-quality reads, each with a distinct molecular identifier, were randomly selected from each sample. Reads with shared molecular identifiers were discarded instead of being binned into consensus sequences. MiTCR, run with a Q25 quality threshold and the strictest error-elimination algorithm, handled CDR3 identification, clonotype clustering and error correction. Lower-bound total TCR beta diversity was estimated with a nonparametric unseen species model using Euler transformation. TCRdb took the public reads, trimmed them with fastp at Q25, ran MiXCR for clone calling and kept in-frame beta chains. Entries are consolidated by CDR3 protein sequence, retaining the most common genes and DNA. These V and J calls rely on TCRdb rather than the paper's analysis. This sample is represented by hundreds of thousands of distinct CDR3 sequences; around two fifths of them were singletons. About 21% of the sample rests with the top ten.

With regard to this clonotype: Its antigen remains undetermined. It has no much larger one-base neighbor in the sample; base qualities were not kept.

The CDR3 holds 16 amino acids from the cysteine to the phenylalanine. Only the CDR3 region is kept as DNA, spanning 48 bases read in frame from base 1. V is trimmed back by 6 bases and J by 10 bases, and the junction contains 14 bases that no gene match accounts for. Donors were roughly 40 systemically healthy Caucasian individuals from Russia aged roughly 6 to 100 years. Approximately 9 milliliters of peripheral blood were collected from each donor into EDTA-treated Vacutainer tubes. Ficoll-Paque density-gradient centrifugation was used to isolate PBMCs, with at least 6.5 million per sample. Total RNA was extracted from PBMCs with Trizol reagent, with at least 5.5 micrograms obtained per sample. The percentages of naive CD45RAhigh/CD27high T cells were determined by flow cytometry on a PBMC aliquot from every donor.

This TCR came from a man in his 60s in good health. The V gene is TRBV12-3 or TRBV12-4 and the J gene is TRBJ2-1; TRBD2 aligns with 11 central bases. The material sequenced was blood. The sequenced DNA is TGTGCCAGCAGCGCCGGACTAGCGGGTAACTACTACGAGCAGTTCTTC. The encoded protein is CASSAGLAGNYYEQFF.